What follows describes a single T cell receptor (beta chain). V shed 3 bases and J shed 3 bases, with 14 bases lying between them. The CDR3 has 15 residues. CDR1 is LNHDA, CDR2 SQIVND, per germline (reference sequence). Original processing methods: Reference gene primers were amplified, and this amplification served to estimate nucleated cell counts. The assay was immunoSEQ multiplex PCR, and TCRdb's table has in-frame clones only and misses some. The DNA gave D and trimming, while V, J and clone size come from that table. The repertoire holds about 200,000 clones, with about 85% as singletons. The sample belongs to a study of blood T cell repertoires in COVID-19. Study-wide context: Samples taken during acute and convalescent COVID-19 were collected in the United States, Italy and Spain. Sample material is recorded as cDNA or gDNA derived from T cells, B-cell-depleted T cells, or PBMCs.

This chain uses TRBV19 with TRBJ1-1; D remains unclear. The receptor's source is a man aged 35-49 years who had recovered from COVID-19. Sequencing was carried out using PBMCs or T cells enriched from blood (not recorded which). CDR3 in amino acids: CASSMMRAGDTEAFF. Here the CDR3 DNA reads TGTGCCAGTAGTATGATGCGTGCCGGAGACACTGAAGCTTTCTTT. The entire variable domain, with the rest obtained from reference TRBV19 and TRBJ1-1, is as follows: DGGITQSPKYLFRKEGQNVTLSCEQNLNHDAMYWYRQDPGQGLRLIYYSQIVNDFQKGDIAEGYSVSREKKESFPLTVTSAQKNPTAFYLCASSMMRAGDTEAFFGQGTRLTVV.